A single sample is the source of the 25 T cell receptor beta chains below, sequenced in a study of shared clonotypes between healthy human individuals. Assay used: immunoSEQ multiplex PCR; TCRdb lists only in-frame clones, some missing. Of about 490,000 clones listed, 60% to 85% are singletons. The sequencing sample was made of PBMCs. The origin of the receptors is a woman aged 40-49 years in good health. Some clones in this sample may be carry-over from other donors' samples.

V gene TRBV19 combines with J gene TRBJ1-5, with unresolved D. The V end was cut by 3 bases, the J end by 0 bases, with 0 bases between. This CDR3 is built from 12 residues. Germline values: CDR1 LNHDA, CDR2 SQIVND (reference sequence). CDR3 nucleotide sequence: TGTGCCAGTAGTATTAGCAATCAGCCCCAGCATTTT. Translated, it gives CASSISNQPQHF.

This rearrangement joins TRBV7-8 to TRBJ2-5; 8 nucleotides align to TRBD1. This CDR3 has 15 residues. The V gene end was trimmed by 2 bases and the J gene end by 4 bases; junction bases not matched to a gene: 6. Looked up from germline, CDR1 is SGHVS and CDR2 is FQNEAQ. In DNA, the CDR3 is TGTGCCAGCAGCTTACCCGGGACAGGTTCAGAGACCCAGTACTTC. Translating gives CASSLPGTGSETQYF.

This clone has only a few counts. The rearrangement uses TRBV5-4 and TRBJ2-5; TRBD2 agrees at 8 bases. Germline V CDR1 and CDR2: SGHNT, YYREEE (reference sequence). V lost 0 bases, J lost 3 bases, and 4 bases stayed unmatched. The CDR3 loop spans 15 amino acids. CDR3 sequence: CASSLVTTSEETQYF. The CDR3 DNA reads TGTGCCAGCAGCTTGGTGACGACTAGCGAAGAGACCCAGTACTTC.

The chain carries TRBV6-1 and TRBJ1-6; D might be TRBD1 (5 bases). The CDR3 spans 14 residues. Germline-derived CDR1 and CDR2 are MNHNS and SASEGT. V was clipped by 10 bases and J by 5 bases, with 15 bases between them. CDR3 DNA: TGTGCCACGGGGGGAGACGGCGATAATTCACCCCTCCACTTT. Its protein is CATGGDGDNSPLHF.

Of note for this clone: Mismatch with germline at one junction end may stem from a read error. The chain is built from TRBV10-3 and TRBJ2-7, with D possibly being TRBD1 (6 bases). Germline assignment: CDR1 ENHRY and CDR2 SYGVKD. The CDR3 covers 14 residues. In DNA, the CDR3 is TGTGCCACCAGTGACCCGACAGGCGCCTACGAGCAGTACTTC. Translating it yields CATSDPTGAYEQYF.

This chain joins TRBV4-1 and TRBJ2-1; D is undetermined. V dropped 1 base and J dropped 6 bases, with 10 bases sitting between them. CDR3 length: 14 residues. CDR1 is MGHRA and CDR2 is YSYEKL in the germline V gene. CDR3: CASSQVEGSNEQFF. The CDR3 region has the DNA TGCGCCAGCAGCCAAGTAGAAGGTTCCAATGAGCAGTTCTTC.

The gene calls are TRBV7-2 and TRBJ2-3; D possibly matches TRBD1 or TRBD2 (5 bases each). This CDR3 has 17 amino acids. Germline CDR1 reads SGHTA; CDR2 reads FQGNSA. V was cut by 0 bases and J by 2 bases, with 15 bases left in between. The CDR3, as DNA: TGTGCCAGCAGCTTAGCAGGGACCAGAACAAACACAGATACGCAGTATTTT. Its protein product is CASSLAGTRTNTDTQYF.

The gene calls are TRBV27 and TRBJ2-5; 9 nucleotides match TRBD1. The germline CDR1 and CDR2 sequences are MNHEY and SMNVEV (reference sequence). This CDR3 contains 14 residues. Germline trimming cut 5 bases from V and 5 bases from J; bases unmatched to any gene: 6. The CDR3, as DNA: TGTGCCAGCAGTCGGGACAGGGCGCGGGAGACCCAGTACTTC. It translates to CASSRDRARETQYF.

This chain links TRBV4-1 with TRBJ1-5; no firm D call. Germline V CDR1 and CDR2: MGHRA, YSYEKL. Trimming pared 2 bases from V and 4 bases from J, leaving 12 bases between. The CDR3 length is 15 residues. CDR3 protein: CASSQRALPNQPQHF. The CDR3 bases are TGCGCCAGCAGCCAACGTGCACTTCCGAATCAGCCCCAGCATTTT.

This clone was recorded once. The chain recombines TRBV4-1 with TRBJ1-1; 7 bases match TRBD1. The CDR3 contains 14 residues. Germline CDR1 is MGHRA and CDR2 is YSYEKL. The ends lost 3 bases at V and 4 bases at J; junction bases unmatched: 5. CDR3 in DNA: TGCGCCAGCAGCCATAACAGGGGCGGCACTGAAGCTTTCTTT. This encodes CASSHNRGGTEAFF.

There are a few counts of this clone. V usage is TRBV7-2 and J usage is TRBJ2-1, with a tentative D call TRBD1 (6 bases). V lost 5 bases and J 12 bases, leaving 20 bases between the germline ends. This CDR3 comprises 14 residues. CDR1 and CDR2 from the germline V gene are SGHTA and FQGNSA. The CDR3, as DNA: TGTGCCAGCAGCGTCCGGGACACTCCTGGTGGGCAGTTCTTC. Translation gives CASSVRDTPGGQFF.

The chain joins TRBV11-1 to TRBJ2-3, with D possibly matching TRBD2 (6 bases). CDR3 length: 16 amino acids. The V and J ends lost 3 bases and 10 bases respectively, with 23 bases between them. Germline V gene data show CDR1 as SGHAT and CDR2 as FQDESV (reference sequence). The CDR3 spells CASSLGGTAGWIAQYF. CDR3 in DNA: TGTGCCAGCAGCTTGGGCGGGACGGCGGGATGGATAGCGCAGTATTTT.

The chain recombines TRBV6-5 with TRBJ2-1; TRBD1 agrees at 7 bases. CDR3 length: 16 amino acids. Trimming at V came to 2 bases and at J to 8 bases, leaving 12 bases not matched to a gene. Germline CDR1 is MNHEY and CDR2 is SVGAGI. For the CDR3, the DNA is TGTGCCAGCAGTTACCCCGGACTGAGAGGGGGCGATGAGCAGTTCTTC. Translation: CASSYPGLRGGDEQFF.

The CDR3 loop reads CASSLISPTGELFF. The DNA of the CDR3 is TGTGCCAGCAGCTTGATAAGTCCCACCGGGGAGCTGTTTTTT. V gene TRBV5-8 combines with J gene TRBJ2-2; D gene unclear. This CDR3 spans 14 amino acids. Germline CDR1 SGHTS, CDR2 YDEGEE. V was pared by 1 base and J by 4 bases, with 8 bases between.

The J gene is TRBJ2-5, the V gene TRBV7-3; unclear D gene. This CDR3 region has 15 residues. Germline V CDR1 and CDR2: SGHTA, FQGTGA. Trimming took off 5 bases at V and 2 bases at J, with 15 bases between the two ends. The CDR3 is CASSPTPGPQETQYF. The CDR3 DNA sequence: TGTGCCAGCAGCCCCACTCCGGGCCCTCAAGAGACCCAGTACTTC.

Here the CDR3 reads CASSLEGQGGEKLFF. For the CDR3, the DNA is TGCGCCAGCAGCTTGGAGGGACAGGGGGGTGAAAAACTGTTTTTT. V and J are TRBV5-1 and TRBJ1-4, with 11 bases identical to TRBD1. V was pared by 0 bases and J by 7 bases, with 2 bases of the junction left unmatched. Looked up from germline, CDR1 is SGHRS and CDR2 is YFSETQ. This CDR3 is 15 amino acids long.

This clone came up many times. DNA for the CDR3: TGTGCCAGCAGCGTAGACGGGAGGCCTTCCAAGACCCAGTACTTC. This encodes CASSVDGRPSKTQYF. The chain carries TRBV9 and TRBJ2-5; 7 bases agree with TRBD2. CDR1 is SGDLS, CDR2 YYNGEE, per germline. CDR3 length equals 15 residues. Losses at the gene ends were 0 bases for V and 6 bases for J; bases not matched to a gene: 8.

The V gene is TRBV28, the J gene TRBJ1-4, with TRBD1 as a possible D gene (6 bases). Germline V gene sequence: CDR1 MDHEN, CDR2 SYDVKM. CDR3 length: 13 residues. V dropped 3 bases and J dropped 8 bases, with 10 bases sitting between them. The CDR3 is CASSLDSVEKLFF. In DNA, the CDR3 is TGTGCCAGCAGTTTGGACAGCGTCGAAAAACTGTTTTTT.

The V and J genes are TRBV10-1 and TRBJ2-3; no clear D. The CDR3 runs 15 residues. Germline CDR1 and CDR2: WNHNN and SYGVQD (reference sequence). V lost 0 bases to trimming and J lost 8 bases, with 15 bases between them. CDR3 nucleotide sequence: TGCGCCAGCAGTGAGTCGAACCAGGTTGTTCGTACGCAGTATTTT. Encoded protein: CASSESNQVVRTQYF.

In its sample, this clone was seen once. V is TRBV2 and J is TRBJ2-1; 10 bases agree with TRBD2. Germline-derived CDR1 and CDR2 are SNHLY and FYNNEI. The V gene end was trimmed by 4 bases and the J gene end by 0 bases; junction bases not matched to a gene: 0. The CDR3 sequence is 15 residues long. This chain's CDR3 is CASSGLAGSYNEQFF. The CDR3 nucleotides are TGTGCCAGCAGTGGACTAGCGGGCTCCTACAATGAGCAGTTCTTC.

V is TRBV5-1 and J is TRBJ2-5; TRBD2 might be the D (6 bases). Germline CDR1 and CDR2: SGHRS and YFSETQ. V was clipped by 5 bases and J by 5 bases, with 13 bases between them. This CDR3 has 13 amino acids. This CDR3 reads CASSAEGSETQYF. CDR3 nucleotide sequence: TGCGCCAGCAGTGCGGAGGGGAGCGAGACCCAGTACTTC.

V usage is TRBV6-1 and J usage is TRBJ1-5; a possible D gene is TRBD1 (5 bases). The germline V gene has CDR1 MNHNS and CDR2 SASEGT. CDR3 length: 14 residues. V dropped 6 bases and J dropped 10 bases, with 19 bases sitting between them. The CDR3 DNA is TGTGCCAGCAGCCGCGAGGGACCGGTCCTACCCCAGCATTTT. Protein product: CASSREGPVLPQHF.

This rearrangement joins TRBV6-1 to TRBJ1-2; a possible D gene is TRBD1 (5 bases). This CDR3 region has 10 residues. Germline V CDR1 and CDR2: MNHNS, SASEGT. Trimming took 5 bases from V and 13 from J, leaving 11 bases between them. The chain's CDR3 is CASSFRAFTF. The CDR3 DNA reads TGTGCCAGCAGTTTCAGGGCCTTCACCTTC.

V usage is TRBV14 and J usage is TRBJ2-2; D might be TRBD2 (5 bases). CDR1 and CDR2 (germline): SGHDN, FVKESK. V lost 1 base, J lost 6 bases, and 12 bases lay in between. This CDR3 has 15 residues. The CDR3 is CASSQVPGSAGELFF. The CDR3 DNA follows: TGTGCCAGCAGCCAAGTCCCGGGGTCCGCCGGGGAGCTGTTTTTT.

The chain links TRBV28 to TRBJ1-1; weak D call: TRBD1 (6 bases). Trimming left V 1 base short and J 6 bases short, with 12 bases between. Germline-derived CDR1 and CDR2 are MDHEN and SYDVKM. The length of the CDR3 is 14 residues. The CDR3 region is CASSLFLRGSEAFF. In DNA form, the CDR3 reads TGTGCCAGCAGTTTATTTCTCAGGGGATCTGAAGCTTTCTTT.